This entry concerns a single TCR beta chain. The data were produced by immunoSEQ multiplex PCR, yet TCRdb's version contains in-frame clones alone and is incomplete. The sample records about 320,000 clones, around 90% being singletons. This record comes from a study of blood T cell repertoires in COVID-19. Participants spanned ages about 18 to 90 years and resided in fewer than 30 US areas. V lost 5 bases and J lost 0, with 13 bases in between. The CDR3 spans 15 residues. The V gene's germline CDR1 is SGHRS and CDR2 YFSETQ. Sequencing was done on a sample of PBMCs or T cells enriched from blood (not recorded which). The chain recombines TRBV5-1 with TRBJ2-3; D gene uncertain. The sequence came from a man aged 60 to 75 who had recovered from COVID-19. CDR3 in DNA: TGCGCCAGCAGATCCTTGGCGGCGAGCACAGATACGCAGTATTTT. As protein: CASRSLAASTDTQYF.